The rows below give T cell receptor beta chains drawn from one sample of a study of control samples from healthy donors and cancer patients. Profiling relied on immunoSEQ multiplex PCR, and the TCRdb table lists in-frame clones only, not all of them. The sample yields about 26,000 clones, roughly 80% seen once. Sequencing was carried out using PBMCs. Every receptor here comes from a man in his fifties or sixties with colorectal cancer. Both conserved end residues are trimmed from each CDR3.

length	V	J	CDR3
14	TRBV7-8	TRBJ1-5	ASSSKRTDSNQPQH
12	TRBV29-1	TRBJ1-1	SVLTTGRNTEAF
9	TRBV20-1	TRBJ1-2	SASGQNGYT
14	TRBV6-2/TRBV6-3	TRBJ1-1	TSSYALRLMGTEAF
12	TRBV5-1	TRBJ1-2	ASSYGEVAYGYT
15	TRBV7-2	TRBJ2-7	ASSEPGLAGGRGEQY
14	TRBV7-2	TRBJ1-5	ASSLLGQASNQPQH
13	TRBV6-5	TRBJ2-7	ATYPLTGQGREQY
11	TRBV2	TRBJ1-1	ASSVGVGTEAF
12	TRBV5-4	TRBJ1-4	ASSFPGGSEKLF
12	TRBV19	TRBJ2-1	ASKLVGPYNEQF
15	TRBV11-2	TRBJ2-5	ASSLGDRVRFEETQY
13	TRBV18	TRBJ1-1	ASSSQTGENTEAF
11	TRBV18	TRBJ2-7	ASSRTVSYEQY
11	TRBV27	TRBJ2-7	ASSPGQSYEQY
14	TRBV7-8	TRBJ2-7	ASSRRRDSFSYEQY
15	TRBV6-2/TRBV6-3	TRBJ2-3	ASSYLGASGATDTQY
10	TRBV5-8	TRBJ1-4	ASSPEAEKLF
16	TRBV5-1	TRBJ2-3	ASSLAYRGRQGTDTQY
13	TRBV24-1	TRBJ2-3	ATSRGRTSTDTQY
9	TRBV30	TRBJ1-2	AWSVNYGYT
13	TRBV4-1	TRBJ2-7	ASSQERTASYEQY
12	TRBV11-2	TRBJ1-3	ASSPSRGGNTIY
15	TRBV24-1	TRBJ2-2	ATSGLAGGPGTGELF
9	TRBV12-5	TRBJ1-1	ASGRGWEAF
13	TRBV5-1	TRBJ2-2	ASSTLAGDSGEPF
12	TRBV9	TRBJ1-3	ASTPGSSGNTIY
16	TRBV9	TRBJ2-6	ASSGHIEALSGANVLT
14	TRBV5-5	TRBJ2-2	ASSLLRDGNTGELF
16	TRBV11-2	TRBJ1-6	ASRSLRPGQAAGSPLH
15	TRBV5-1	TRBJ1-6	ASSPDRGRSYNSPLH
14	TRBV6-5	TRBJ2-1	ASSYGGRGSYNEQF
11	TRBV18	TRBJ2-3	ASSPGTPDTQY
10	TRBV29-1	TRBJ1-2	SVEDLYYGYT
13	TRBV11-2	TRBJ1-2	ASSQDLQGAYGYT
13	TRBV5-4	TRBJ1-6	ASRLDRAENSPLH
13	TRBV19	TRBJ2-3	ASSPGNYATDTQY
13	TRBV30	TRBJ2-1	AWSVGGGLYNEQF
13	TRBV5-4	TRBJ2-5	ASSLDPGNQETQY
13	TRBV19	TRBJ1-2	ASSIASTGGHGYT
10	TRBV27	TRBJ2-5	ASSLRGETQY
12	TRBV9	TRBJ2-6	ASSVLSGANVLT
11	TRBV27	TRBJ2-4	ASSRGGVNIQY
13	TRBV7-2	TRBJ1-1	ASSSRGRMNTEAF
14	TRBV5-1	TRBJ1-1	ASSLESAGGYTEAF
12	TRBV6-2/TRBV6-3	TRBJ1-2	ASSYLRLPYGYT